The 18 T cell receptor beta chains in this list originate from one sample, sequenced in a study of cytomegalovirus exposure and HLA in healthy donors. PCR used 60 Vbeta primers and 13 Jbeta primers. TCRdb's table, derived via immunoSEQ multiplex PCR, lists solely in-frame clones and lacks some. This table has about 170,000 clones, roughly 70% appearing once. What was sequenced was PBMCs. Receptors were obtained from a girl aged 10 to 17 in good health and CMV-seronegative.

The chain joins TRBV30 to TRBJ1-1; 8 nucleotides align to TRBD1. V shed 5 bases and J 4 bases; nucleotides not matched to a gene: 3. The CDR3 spans 12 residues. The V gene's germline CDR1 is GTSNPN and CDR2 SVGIG (reference sequence). CDR3 DNA: TGTGCCTGGCTCACAGGGGGCACTGAAGCTTTCTTT. It is translated as CAWLTGGTEAFF.

The rearrangement uses TRBV4-1 and TRBJ2-7; 9 bases fit TRBD2. Germline loops: CDR1 MGHRA, CDR2 YSYEKL. V was pared by 2 bases and J by 0 bases, with 5 bases of the junction left unmatched. CDR3 size: 16 residues. CDR3 sequence: CASSQRLADYSYEQYF. The CDR3 region has the DNA TGCGCCAGCAGCCAACGACTAGCGGACTACTCCTACGAGCAGTACTTC.

This clone is a singleton in its sample. This chain links TRBV9 with TRBJ1-1; D uncertain. V lost 0 bases and J lost 5, with 8 bases in between. This CDR3 is 13 amino acids long. The germline V gene encodes CDR1 SGDLS and CDR2 YYNGEE. CDR3 protein: CASSVVGETEAFF. CDR3 nucleotides: TGTGCCAGCAGCGTAGTCGGGGAGACTGAAGCTTTCTTT.

The chain uses TRBV7-9 and TRBJ1-5; weak D call: TRBD1 (5 bases). There are 15 residues in the CDR3. Germline-derived CDR1 and CDR2 are SEHNR and FQNEAQ (reference sequence). Trimming stripped 3 bases from V and 1 base from J, with 10 bases between. The CDR3, as DNA: TGTGCCAGCAGCTTGCAGGGAGGAAGCAATCAGCCCCAGCATTTT. Translated: CASSLQGGSNQPQHF.

The chain is built from TRBV2 and TRBJ2-7; possibly TRBD2 for D (6 bases). This CDR3 is built from 15 residues. Trimming took off 10 bases at V and 2 bases at J, with 21 bases between the two ends. The germline CDR1 and CDR2 sequences are SNHLY and FYNNEI. The chain's CDR3 is CATTPRASDPYEQYF. CDR3 bases: TGTGCCACCACCCCGCGGGCTAGCGACCCCTACGAGCAGTACTTC.

This clone was counted only a few times. V gene TRBV9 combines with J gene TRBJ2-1; weak D call: TRBD1 (6 bases). This CDR3 has 14 residues. CDR1 is SGDLS, CDR2 YYNGEE, per germline. With 4 bases removed from V and 4 bases from J, the gap between germline ends came to 12 bases. This CDR3 is CASSTRTAYNEQFF. DNA of the CDR3: TGTGCCAGCAGCACTCGGACAGCTTACAATGAGCAGTTCTTC.

This clone was recorded only once. This chain uses TRBV6-5 with TRBJ1-1; perhaps TRBD1 as D (6 bases). V was clipped by 3 bases and J by 8 bases, with 10 bases between them. CDR1 is MNHEY and CDR2 is SVGAGI in the germline V gene. This CDR3 region has 12 residues. CDR3 DNA sequence: TGTGCCAGCAGTTATCAGGGGAAAGAAGCTTTCTTT. Translated: CASSYQGKEAFF.

The V and J genes are TRBV7-9 and TRBJ1-6; 7 bases line up with TRBD1. V trimming: 4 bases; J trimming: 8 bases; junction bases outside the gene matches: 8. There are 15 residues in the CDR3. Germline CDR1 SEHNR, CDR2 FQNEAQ (reference sequence). CDR3 loop: CASSSQGLGYSPLHF. Written as DNA, the CDR3 is TGTGCCAGCAGCTCACAGGGGTTAGGATATTCACCCCTCCACTTT.

In its sample, this clone was seen a few times. The chain employs TRBV5-4 and TRBJ2-3; 12 nucleotides agree with TRBD1. Trimming removed 4 bases from V and 4 bases from J; junction bases left unmatched: 7. This CDR3 spans 16 amino acids. Germline values: CDR1 SGHNT, CDR2 YYREEE (reference sequence). As DNA, the CDR3 is TGTGCCAGCAGCCTCTGGGACAGGGGGCTGGCAGATACGCAGTATTTT. Its protein is CASSLWDRGLADTQYF.

This clone has just one count. This chain uses TRBV30 with TRBJ1-2; unclear D gene. Trimming removed 0 bases at V and 1 base at J, with 9 bases between. The CDR3 length is 14 residues. CDR1 GTSNPN and CDR2 SVGIG come from the germline V gene (reference sequence). The CDR3 here is CAWSVGAINYGYTF. The DNA of the CDR3 is TGTGCCTGGAGTGTTGGAGCGATTAACTATGGCTACACCTTC.

The J gene is TRBJ2-7, the V gene TRBV5-6, with TRBD1 matching 12 bases. Germline lookup yields CDR1 SGHDT and CDR2 YYEEEE. The CDR3 is 15 amino acids. Unmatched junction bases numbered 2, after V lost 0 bases and J lost 4 bases. The CDR3 nucleotides are TGTGCCAGCAGCTTGGGGGGACAGGGGGCGTACGAGCAGTACTTC. It encodes CASSLGGQGAYEQYF. Filled out from reference TRBV5-6 and TRBJ2-7, the complete variable domain reads DAGVTQSPTHLIKTRGQQVTLRCSPKSGHDTVSWYQQALGQGPQFIFQYYEEEERQRGNFPDRFSGHQFPNYSSELNVNALLLGDSALYLCASSLGGQGAYEQYFGPGTRLTVT.

This chain joins TRBV6-5 and TRBJ1-2, with D unresolved. Germline V gene sequence: CDR1 MNHEY, CDR2 SVGAGI. The CDR3 extends over 12 amino acids. Trimming removed 8 bases at V and 4 bases at J, with 11 bases between. The CDR3 region is CASWWAFYGYTF. The DNA for the CDR3 is TGTGCCAGCTGGTGGGCGTTCTATGGCTACACCTTC.

The V and J genes are TRBV7-3 and TRBJ1-1; a possible D gene is TRBD1 (5 bases). This CDR3 is built from 15 residues. The germline gives CDR1 SGHTA, CDR2 FQGTGA. The V gene lost 6 bases and the J gene lost 3 bases, with 17 bases spanning the gap. CDR3 sequence: CASRGGSGPDTEAFF. The CDR3 bases are TGTGCCAGCAGGGGGGGGTCAGGGCCCGACACTGAAGCTTTCTTT. The complete variable domain, with remaining parts taken from reference TRBV7-3 and TRBJ1-1, reads GAGVSQTPSNKVTEKGKYVELRCDPISGHTALYWYRQSLGQGPEFLIYFQGTGAADDSGLPNDRFFAVRPEGSVSTLKIQRTERGDSAVYLCASRGGSGPDTEAFFGQGTRLTVV.

This clone was seen only once. The chain joins TRBV6-5 to TRBJ1-2; 7 nucleotides match TRBD1. V shed 7 bases and J 6 bases; nucleotides not matched to a gene: 11. This CDR3 is built from 14 residues. Germline V lookup: CDR1 MNHEY, CDR2 SVGAGI. As DNA, the CDR3 is TGTGCCAGCAAGGGACAGACAATATTTAATGGCTACACCTTC. It is translated as CASKGQTIFNGYTF.

CDR3 DNA: TGTGCCAGCAGTCGCGGGCCCAGCACAGATACGCAGTATTTT. Residues: CASSRGPSTDTQYF. The rearrangement joins TRBV6-1 to TRBJ2-3, with D perhaps TRBD2 (5 bases). The germline V gene has CDR1 MNHNS and CDR2 SASEGT. The V end was cut by 5 bases, the J end by 0 bases, with 9 bases between. The length of the CDR3 is 14 residues.

The chain links TRBV5-1 to TRBJ2-5; maybe TRBD2 (6 bases). V was trimmed by 2 bases and J by 3 bases, leaving 14 bases between them. The CDR3 runs 15 residues. Germline lookup yields CDR1 SGHRS and CDR2 YFSETQ. The CDR3 DNA sequence: TGCGCCAGCAGCTTCCTCAGGGTAGCGGAAGAGACCCAGTACTTC. It encodes CASSFLRVAEETQYF.

The V call is TRBV6-5, the J call TRBJ2-7, with D hard to call. The CDR3 loop spans 14 amino acids. CDR1 and CDR2 (germline): MNHEY, SVGAGI. V lost 2 bases, J lost 3 bases, and 11 bases lay in between. The CDR3 DNA sequence: TGTGCCAGCAGTTACCTCCCGTCCGGCTACGAGCAGTACTTC. Its protein is CASSYLPSGYEQYF.

By sample share, this clone is medium-sized. CDR3 amino acids: CASSLDSHLNTIYF. The CDR3 DNA follows: TGTGCCAGCAGCTTGGACAGCCACCTAAACACCATATATTTT. This chain connects TRBV7-9 to TRBJ1-3, with a weak D call TRBD1 (6 bases). Germline V gene lookup returns CDR1 SEHNR and CDR2 FQNEAQ (reference sequence). V lost 3 bases, J lost 6 bases, and 12 bases lay in between. This CDR3 is built from 14 residues.